Listed below are T cell receptor beta chains from one sample, sequenced in a study of cytomegalovirus exposure and HLA in healthy donors. The protocol was immunoSEQ multiplex PCR, while the TCRdb copy is restricted to in-frame clones and leaves out a portion. Counted here are about 160,000 clones, roughly 80% occurring once; the ten biggest clones make up about 2%. Sequencing input: PBMCs. The receptor source for this set is a man aged 25 to 40 in good health and CMV-seropositive. Both conserved end residues are part of each CDR3. A D gene is named only where the DNA matches it firmly. Some rows mark clone size as missing; the rest say once, few, many or name a class of expanded clone.

TRBV5-1	TRBJ2-7	.	.	CASSLAGSSYEQYF	TGCGCCAGCAGCTTGGCTGGGAGCTCCTACGAGCAGTACTTC
TRBV27	TRBJ1-3	.	.	CASSLKSSSGNTIYF	TGTGCCAGCAGTTTAAAGAGCTCCTCTGGAAACACCATATATTTT
TRBV5-1	TRBJ2-5	.	.	CASSLGLDHSYQETQYF	TGCGCCAGCAGCTTGGGACTAGATCATTCGTACCAAGAGACCCAGTACTTC
TRBV19	TRBJ2-2	TRBD1	.	CASSIRDRAARELFF	TGTGCCAGTAGTATTCGCGACAGGGCGGCTCGGGAGCTGTTTTTT
TRBV7-8	TRBJ1-3	TRBD1	.	CASSSTGSGNTIYF	TGTGCCAGCAGCTCGACAGGGTCTGGAAACACCATATATTTT
TRBV6-1	TRBJ2-7	TRBD1	.	CASSESRQGAASYEQYF	TGTGCCAGCAGTGAATCCCGACAGGGGGCGGCATCCTACGAGCAGTACTTC
TRBV4-3	TRBJ1-1	.	.	CASSPGENTEAFF	TGCGCCAGCAGCCCAGGGGAGAACACTGAAGCTTTCTTT
TRBV27	TRBJ2-3	TRBD2	.	CASSWTSGVYTQYF	TGTGCCAGCAGTTGGACTAGCGGGGTTTATACGCAGTATTTT
TRBV9	TRBJ2-6	.	.	CASSVPRVPGANVLTF	TGTGCCAGCAGCGTACCTAGAGTACCTGGGGCCAACGTCCTGACTTTC
TRBV11-2	TRBJ2-1	TRBD2	.	CASSLVPAGLNNEQFF	TGTGCCAGCAGCTTAGTGCCAGCGGGGTTAAACAATGAGCAGTTCTTC
TRBV5-1	TRBJ2-7	.	.	CASSFDGLSYEQYF	TGCGCCAGCAGCTTTGATGGCCTGTCCTACGAGCAGTACTTC
TRBV5-1	TRBJ2-2	TRBD1	once	CASTDRVGELFF	TGCGCCAGCACTGACAGGGTGGGGGAGCTGTTTTTT
TRBV4-3	TRBJ2-7	TRBD2	.	CASSLGLENHEQYF	TGCGCCAGCAGCCTGGGACTAGAGAATCACGAGCAGTACTTC
TRBV10-2	TRBJ1-2	.	.	CASGGGGNYGYTF	TGCGCCAGCGGGGGTGGGGGGAACTATGGCTACACCTTC
TRBV4-1	TRBJ2-2	TRBD2	.	CASSQVAGGRTGELFF	TGCGCCAGCAGCCAAGTAGCGGGGGGTAGGACCGGGGAGCTGTTTTTT
TRBV6-5	TRBJ2-1	.	.	CASSYSEPPDEQFF	TGTGCCAGCAGTTACTCAGAGCCGCCCGATGAGCAGTTCTTC
TRBV4-2	TRBJ2-7	TRBD2	.	CASSQEESGGYEQYF	TGTGCCAGCAGCCAAGAGGAGTCGGGGGGGTACGAGCAGTACTTC
TRBV10-3	TRBJ2-7	TRBD2	.	CAISAPEVAGSSSYEQYF	TGTGCCATCAGTGCCCCCGAGGTAGCGGGGTCCAGCTCCTACGAGCAGTACTTC
TRBV9	TRBJ2-7	.	.	CASSLGTGSQLEVQYF	TGTGCCAGCAGTTTAGGTACCGGGTCCCAGTTGGAGGTGCAGTACTTC
TRBV4-3	TRBJ1-1	.	.	CASSRRWGVEAFF	TGCGCCAGCAGCCGAAGGTGGGGGGTTGAAGCTTTCTTT
TRBV5-4	TRBJ2-3	TRBD1	.	CASSPGDRGYTDTQYF	TGTGCCAGCAGCCCCGGGGACAGGGGTTACACAGATACGCAGTATTTT
TRBV7-2	TRBJ1-2	TRBD1	.	CASSLQGADYGYTF	TGTGCCAGCAGCTTGCAGGGGGCTGACTATGGCTACACCTTC
TRBV19	TRBJ2-1	TRBD1	.	CASSIRTGNSYNEQFF	TGTGCCAGTAGTATCAGGACAGGGAATTCCTACAATGAGCAGTTCTTC
TRBV5-1	TRBJ2-5	TRBD1	.	CASSPGTGEETQYF	TGCGCCAGCAGCCCCGGGACAGGGGAAGAGACCCAGTACTTC
TRBV6-1	TRBJ1-5	.	.	CASREGGRGNQPQHF	TGTGCCAGCAGGGAGGGAGGGCGAGGCAATCAGCCCCAGCATTTT
TRBV19	TRBJ2-2	.	.	CASSKPRVTGELFF	TGTGCCAGTAGTAAACCCAGGGTCACCGGGGAGCTGTTTTTT
TRBV6-6	TRBJ1-5	TRBD1	.	CASSYTRTGNQPQHF	TGTGCCAGCAGTTACACCCGGACAGGGAATCAGCCCCAGCATTTT
TRBV2	TRBJ1-1	TRBD1	.	CASSIMDRGETEAFF	TGTGCCAGCAGTATCATGGACAGGGGCGAAACTGAAGCTTTCTTT
TRBV4-1	TRBJ2-4	.	.	CASSPGAEGAKNIQYF	TGCGCCAGCAGCCCGGGAGCGGAGGGGGCGAAAAACATTCAGTACTTC
TRBV7-9	TRBJ2-5	.	.	CASSLREGVGRETQYF	TGTGCCAGCAGCTTAAGGGAGGGGGTTGGGAGAGAGACCCAGTACTTC
TRBV4-3	TRBJ1-2	.	.	CASSQVEGPGGYTF	TGCGCCAGCAGCCAAGTCGAGGGCCCCGGAGGCTACACCTTC
TRBV6-1	TRBJ1-2	.	few	CASSEKGIDGYTF	TGTGCCAGCAGTGAAAAGGGGATCGATGGCTACACCTTC
TRBV5-8	TRBJ1-1	.	.	CASSLDSVAEAFF	TGTGCCAGCAGCTTGGACAGTGTCGCTGAAGCTTTCTTT
TRBV4-1	TRBJ1-2	.	.	CASSQRTAAPSYGYTF	TGCGCCAGCAGCCAAAGGACAGCCGCCCCCTCCTATGGCTACACCTTC
TRBV27	TRBJ2-5	TRBD1	.	CASSPGTGALETQYF	TGTGCCAGCAGTCCCGGGACAGGGGCCCTAGAGACCCAGTACTTC
TRBV6-1	TRBJ2-5	TRBD2	.	CASSRLAGEETQYF	TGTGCCAGCAGTAGACTAGCGGGGGAGGAGACCCAGTACTTC
TRBV9	TRBJ1-2	TRBD1	.	CASSSSVWGQNYGYTF	TGTGCCAGCAGCAGTTCAGTTTGGGGACAGAACTATGGCTACACCTTC
TRBV5-1	TRBJ1-1	TRBD1	once	CASSKNRGENTEAFF	TGCGCCAGCAGCAAAAACAGGGGAGAGAACACTGAAGCTTTCTTT
TRBV7-6	TRBJ2-1	TRBD2	.	CASSPGGGARFF	TGTGCCAGCAGTCCGGGCGGGGGGGCCAGGTTCTTC
TRBV4-3	TRBJ1-2	.	few	CASSQVQNPNYGYTF	TGCGCCAGCAGCCAAGTCCAGAATCCTAACTATGGCTACACCTTC
TRBV2	TRBJ2-5	.	.	CASSEEGEETQYF	TGTGCCAGCAGTGAAGAGGGGGAGGAGACCCAGTACTTC